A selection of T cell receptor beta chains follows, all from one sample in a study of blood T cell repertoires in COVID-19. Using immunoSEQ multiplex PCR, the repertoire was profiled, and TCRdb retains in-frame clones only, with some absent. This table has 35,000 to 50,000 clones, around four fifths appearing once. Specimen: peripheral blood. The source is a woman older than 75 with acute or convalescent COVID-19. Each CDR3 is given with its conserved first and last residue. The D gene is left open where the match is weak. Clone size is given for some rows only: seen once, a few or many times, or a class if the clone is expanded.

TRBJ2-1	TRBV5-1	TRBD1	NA	TGCGCCAGCAGCCCCACAGGGGGCAGCAGGTATGAGCAGTTCTTC	CASSPTGGSRYEQFF
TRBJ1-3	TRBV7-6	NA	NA	TGTGCCAGCAGCCCTTCCCAACAGGACAGTCGGCGCTCTGGAAACACCATATATTTT	CASSPSQQDSRRSGNTIYF
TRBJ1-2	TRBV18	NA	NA	TGTGCCAGCTCATCCAAGGGGGTCAACTATGGCTACACCTTC	CASSSKGVNYGYTF
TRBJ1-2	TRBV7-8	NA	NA	TGTGCCAGCAGCTTGAGATTTGCGGAAAACTATGGCTACACCTTC	CASSLRFAENYGYTF
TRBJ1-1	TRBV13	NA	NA	TGTGCCAGCAGATATAAAGGGACGGGGGATGGGTTTGAAGCTTTCTTT	CASRYKGTGDGFEAFF
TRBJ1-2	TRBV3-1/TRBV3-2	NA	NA	TGTGCCAGCAGCCTCGAAGGGGGTGGCTACACCTTC	CASSLEGGGYTF
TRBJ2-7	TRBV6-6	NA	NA	TGTGCCACCCTTCGGGGGAGCTCCTACGAGCAGTACTTC	CATLRGSSYEQYF
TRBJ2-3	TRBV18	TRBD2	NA	TGTGCCAGCTCACCACGGACTAGCGGGGTGGATACGCAGTATTTT	CASSPRTSGVDTQYF
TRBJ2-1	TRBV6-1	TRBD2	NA	TGTGCCAGCAGTGAACGAGCGGGGGGGCATAATGAGCAGTTCTTC	CASSERAGGHNEQFF
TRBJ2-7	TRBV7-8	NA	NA	TGTGCCAGCAGCCCACAGATGGTGTCCTACGAGCAGTACTTC	CASSPQMVSYEQYF
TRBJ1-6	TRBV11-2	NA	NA	TGTGCCAGCAGCCTGCGGGAAGCAGCACGAGACTATAATTCACCCCTCCACTTT	CASSLREAARDYNSPLHF
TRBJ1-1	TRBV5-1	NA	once	TGCGCCAGCAGCTTGGATGGGGGCGTGAACACTGAAGCTTTCTTT	CASSLDGGVNTEAFF
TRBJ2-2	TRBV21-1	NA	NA	TGTGCCAGCAGCGCTCTCGCAGGGTCGAACACCGGGGAGCTGTTTTTT	CASSALAGSNTGELFF
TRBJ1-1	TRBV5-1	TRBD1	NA	TGCGCCAGCAGCGGGGGGACAGGGAAGAACACTGAAGCTTTCTTT	CASSGGTGKNTEAFF
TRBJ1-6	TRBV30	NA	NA	TGTGCCTGGAGTCGTGTCTGGGGCCGTAGTAATTCACCCCTCCACTTT	CAWSRVWGRSNSPLHF
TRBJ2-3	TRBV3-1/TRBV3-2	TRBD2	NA	TGTGCCAGCAGCCAACACCCGGGACCCCGGGAGGGAGATACGCAGTATTTT	CASSQHPGPREGDTQYF
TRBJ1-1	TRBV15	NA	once	TGTGCCACCAGCAGGAAGGGCGGGACCGGAGCTTTCTTT	CATSRKGGTGAFF
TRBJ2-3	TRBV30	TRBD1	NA	TGTGCCTGGAGCGCTTTCGCAGGGGGCGTTGTTTTCGAAGATACGCAGTATTTT	CAWSAFAGGVVFEDTQYF
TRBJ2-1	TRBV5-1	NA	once	TGCGCCAGCAGCTTAGGACGCGGGTTTGGTGGGGACAATGAGCAGTTCTTC	CASSLGRGFGGDNEQFF
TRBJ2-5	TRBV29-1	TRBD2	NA	TGCAGCGCTGATGGGACTAGCGGGGGGACCCAGTACTTC	CSADGTSGGTQYF
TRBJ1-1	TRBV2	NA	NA	TGTGCCAGCAGCGAGGACAGTAAAGCTTTCTTT	CASSEDSKAFF
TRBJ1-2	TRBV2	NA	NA	TGTGCCAGCAGCTCAAACAGGGTGGAAGCCTATGGCTACACCTTC	CASSSNRVEAYGYTF
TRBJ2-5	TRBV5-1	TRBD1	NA	TGCGCCAGCAGCTTGGGGGACAGGGGGACTGAGACCCAGTACTTC	CASSLGDRGTETQYF
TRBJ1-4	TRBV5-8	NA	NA	TGTGCCAGCAGCACCGGGGGGGTGGCAACTAATGAAAAACTGTTTTTT	CASSTGGVATNEKLFF
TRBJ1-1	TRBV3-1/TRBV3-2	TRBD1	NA	TGTGCCAGCAGCCAAAACGGACAGGCGAACACTGAAGCTTTCTTT	CASSQNGQANTEAFF
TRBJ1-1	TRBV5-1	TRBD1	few	TGCGCCAGCAGCTTGGAGCGACAGGGTGAAGCTTTCTTT	CASSLERQGEAFF
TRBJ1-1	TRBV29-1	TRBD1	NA	TGCAGCGCGTGGGGACAGGGTTTGAACACTGAAGCTTTCTTT	CSAWGQGLNTEAFF
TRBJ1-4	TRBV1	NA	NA	TGCACCAGCAGCCAAGCCGGGGTAAGGGCTAATGAAAAACTGTTTTTT	CTSSQAGVRANEKLFF
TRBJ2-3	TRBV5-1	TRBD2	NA	TGCGCCAGCAGCACCCGACTAGCGGGGCCCACAGATACGCAGTATTTT	CASSTRLAGPTDTQYF
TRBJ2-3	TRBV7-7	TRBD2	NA	TGTGCTAGCAGCCCAGGGACTAGCGCAGATACGCAGTATTTT	CASSPGTSADTQYF
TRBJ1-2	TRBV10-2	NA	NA	TGCGCCAGCAGTGAGGGTGGCGGGTATGGCTACACCTTC	CASSEGGGYGYTF
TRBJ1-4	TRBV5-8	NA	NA	TGTGCCAGCACAGGGGTCCTTAATGAAAAACTGTTTTTT	CASTGVLNEKLFF
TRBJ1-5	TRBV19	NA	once	TGTGCCAGTAGTCCCGGGGGGGCAGGGCGACAGCCCCAGCATTTT	CASSPGGAGRQPQHF
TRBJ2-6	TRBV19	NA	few	TGTGCCAGTAGTATGCGCAGGGCTGGGGCCAACGTCCTGACTTTC	CASSMRRAGANVLTF
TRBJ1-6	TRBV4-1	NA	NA	TGCGCCAGCAGCCAAGAAGCGACGATTAGGTATAATTCACCCCTCCACTTT	CASSQEATIRYNSPLHF
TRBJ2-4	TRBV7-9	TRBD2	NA	TGTGCCAGCAGCTTGGGAGGGACAAACATTCAGTACTTC	CASSLGGTNIQYF
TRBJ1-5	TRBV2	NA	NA	TGTGCCAGCAGTGAATCTCCCGCCAGGACACCTGTAAAGAGCAATCAGCCCCAGCATTTT	CASSESPARTPVKSNQPQHF
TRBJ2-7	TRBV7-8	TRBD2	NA	TGTGCCAGCAGCTTAGCACGACTAGCGGGGGCGTACGAGCAGTACTTC	CASSLARLAGAYEQYF
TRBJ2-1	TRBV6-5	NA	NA	TGTGCCAGCACCCTAAATCCCGACAGCTACAATGAGCAGTTCTTC	CASTLNPDSYNEQFF
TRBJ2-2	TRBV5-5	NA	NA	TGTGCCAGCAGCTGGGAACAGGGGAACACCGGGGAGCTGTTTTTT	CASSWEQGNTGELFF
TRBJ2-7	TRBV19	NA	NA	TGTGCCAGTAGTAGGGGCCTCGAGCAGTACTTC	CASSRGLEQYF
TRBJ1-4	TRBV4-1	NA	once	TGCGCCAGCAGCCAAGAACAAAGCGGCGAAAAACTGTTTTTT	CASSQEQSGEKLFF
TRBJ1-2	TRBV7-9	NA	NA	TGTGCCAGCAGCACCCGACAGAGTGCTAACTATGGCTACACCTTC	CASSTRQSANYGYTF
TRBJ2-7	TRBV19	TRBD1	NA	TGTGCCAGTTCCCCTTCACAGGGGAGAATTCACGAGCAGTACTTC	CASSPSQGRIHEQYF
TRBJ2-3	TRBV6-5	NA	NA	TGTGCCAGCAGTTTTCAGGAAGATACGCAGTATTTT	CASSFQEDTQYF
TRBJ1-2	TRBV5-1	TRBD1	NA	TGCGCCAGCAGCTTGGAGGGACAGACTTTGATTGGCTACACCTTC	CASSLEGQTLIGYTF
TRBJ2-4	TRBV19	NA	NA	TGTGCCAGTACGAGATGGGGGGACGTCAAAAACATTCAGTACTTC	CASTRWGDVKNIQYF
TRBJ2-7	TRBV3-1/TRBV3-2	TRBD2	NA	TGTGCCAGCAGGAAATCCGGGGGGGTTTTCCACGAGCAGTACTTC	CASRKSGGVFHEQYF
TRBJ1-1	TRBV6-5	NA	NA	TGTGCCAGCAGTTCTCAGGATGAGAACACTGAAGCTTTCTTT	CASSSQDENTEAFF
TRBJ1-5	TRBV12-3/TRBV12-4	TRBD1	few	TGTGCCAGCAGTGGACAGGGGGATCAGCCCCAGCATTTT	CASSGQGDQPQHF
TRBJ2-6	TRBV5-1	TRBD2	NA	TGCGCCAGCAGCCCTCGGCTAGCGGGGCTTTCTGGGGCCAACGTCCTGACTTTC	CASSPRLAGLSGANVLTF
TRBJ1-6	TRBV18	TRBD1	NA	TGTGCCAGCTCACGGGACAGGAATAATTCACCCCTCCACTTT	CASSRDRNNSPLHF
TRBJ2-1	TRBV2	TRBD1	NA	TGTGCCAGCAGTGGACAGGGGAACAATGAGCAGTTCTTC	CASSGQGNNEQFF
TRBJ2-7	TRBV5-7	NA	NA	TGTGCCAGCAGCCAGGCAGGGGACTATAACTACGAGCAGTACTTC	CASSQAGDYNYEQYF
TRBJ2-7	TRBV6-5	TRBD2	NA	TGTGCCAGCAGTAGCGGGGGGGCCCTTTACGAGCAGTACTTC	CASSSGGALYEQYF
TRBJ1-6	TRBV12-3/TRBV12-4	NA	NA	TGTGCCAGCAGTCAGGGTTATTCACCCCTCCACTTT	CASSQGYSPLHF